This TCR beta chain was documented in a study of blood T cell repertoires in COVID-19. Whole-study context: The analysed material was cDNA or gDNA that came from T cells, B-cell-depleted T cells, or PBMCs.

The method was immunoSEQ multiplex PCR; TCRdb's version includes in-frame clones alone and lacks a portion of them. Altogether under 150,000 clones are present, 70% to 80% being singletons, with the ten largest covering approximately 10%. This TCR was recovered from a human donor in a cohort sampled during active COVID-19. Sequencing was performed on peripheral blood.

The CDR3: CASSLTGGHTGELFF. The CDR3 DNA sequence: TGTGCCAGTAGCCTGACAGGGGGCCACACCGGGGAGCTGTTTTTT. This sequence joins TRBV19 and TRBJ2-2, with 10 nucleotides matching TRBD1. V was clipped by 6 bases and J by 3 bases; unmatched bases: 4. CDR1 and CDR2 (germline): LNHDA, SQIVND (reference sequence). The CDR3 consists of 15 residues.